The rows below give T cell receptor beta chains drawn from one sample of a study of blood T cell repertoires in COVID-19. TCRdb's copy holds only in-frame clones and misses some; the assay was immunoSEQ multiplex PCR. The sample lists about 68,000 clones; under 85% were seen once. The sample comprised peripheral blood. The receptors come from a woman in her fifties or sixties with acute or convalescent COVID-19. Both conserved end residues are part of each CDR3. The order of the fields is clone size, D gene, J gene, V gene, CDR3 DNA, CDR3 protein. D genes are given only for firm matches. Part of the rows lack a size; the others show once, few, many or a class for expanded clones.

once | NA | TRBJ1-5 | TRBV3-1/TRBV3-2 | TGTGCCAGCAGCCACCGAGGCGGGGGTCAGCCCCAGCATTTT | CASSHRGGGQPQHF
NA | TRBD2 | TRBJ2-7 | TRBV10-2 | TGCGCCAGCAGAGCGGGAGAGTACGAGCAGTACTTC | CASRAGEYEQYF
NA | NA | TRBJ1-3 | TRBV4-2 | TGTGCCAGCAGCCCAGCGACGGAGCTTAACACCATATATTTT | CASSPATELNTIYF
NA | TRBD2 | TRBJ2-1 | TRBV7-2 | TGTGCCAGCAGCTTCTCGGTCGGGGGGTCGGGGCAGTTCTTC | CASSFSVGGSGQFF
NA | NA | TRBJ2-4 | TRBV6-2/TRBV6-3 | TGTGCCAGCAGCGGCAACCCAGGGTTCGCCAAAAACATTCAGTACTTC | CASSGNPGFAKNIQYF
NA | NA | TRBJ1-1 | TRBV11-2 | TGTGCCAGCAGCTTAGAACGAGGCGCACCCACTGAAGCTTTCTTT | CASSLERGAPTEAFF
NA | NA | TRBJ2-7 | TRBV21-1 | TGTGCCAGCAGCAAACGGGGGACAGCGGGAGGTATGTACGAGCAGTACTTC | CASSKRGTAGGMYEQYF
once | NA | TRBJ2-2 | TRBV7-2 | TGTGCCAGCAGCCCCCGGACAACGAACACCGGGGAGCTGTTTTTT | CASSPRTTNTGELFF
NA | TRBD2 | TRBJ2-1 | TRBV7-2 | TGTGCCAGCAGTCCAGCGGGGCAAACCTACAATGAGCAGTTCTTC | CASSPAGQTYNEQFF
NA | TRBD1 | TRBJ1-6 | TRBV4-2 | TGTGCCAGCAGCCCCGGAGGACAGGGGAACCAGCAGGGTTCACCCCTCCACTTT | CASSPGGQGNQQGSPLHF
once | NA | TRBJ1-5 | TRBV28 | TGTGCCAGCACCACCTCAGGGTTTCGAAAGAATCAGCCCCAGCATTTT | CASTTSGFRKNQPQHF
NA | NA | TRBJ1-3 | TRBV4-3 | TGCGCCAGCAGCCTCCTAGGGGAGGGGCGAGGAAACACCATATATTTT | CASSLLGEGRGNTIYF
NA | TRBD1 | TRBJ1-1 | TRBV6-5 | TGTGCCAGCAGCCCCCGGGACAGGGGGCGAATAGCTTTCTTT | CASSPRDRGRIAFF
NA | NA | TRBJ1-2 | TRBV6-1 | TGTGCCAGCAGTGAAAGAGGTCGGGACTATGGCTACACCTTC | CASSERGRDYGYTF
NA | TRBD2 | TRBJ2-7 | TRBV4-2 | TGTGCCAGCAGCCCCGGCTCTAGCGGATCCTACGAGCAGTACTTC | CASSPGSSGSYEQYF
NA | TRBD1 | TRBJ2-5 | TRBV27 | TGTGCCAGCAGGGAGACAGGGAAGGCGCAAGAGACCCAGTACTTC | CASRETGKAQETQYF
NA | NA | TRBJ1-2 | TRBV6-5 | TGTGCCAGCTCCTTCCTAGGGGCCTATAACTATGGCTACACCTTC | CASSFLGAYNYGYTF
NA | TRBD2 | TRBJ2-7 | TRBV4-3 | TGCGCCAGCAGCCAAGAACCCGGGACTAGCGGGGCTTACGAGCAGTACTTC | CASSQEPGTSGAYEQYF